The 15 T cell receptor beta chains presented below share a single source sample, sequenced in a study of shared clonotypes between healthy human individuals. Repertoires were generated with immunoSEQ multiplex PCR, while TCRdb's copy carries only in-frame clones and drops some. The repertoire holds millions of clones, with roughly 94% as singletons. Sequences were obtained from naive CD4+ T cells sorted from blood. Subset described: CD45RA+ positively selected. These receptor sequences come from a man younger than 35 in good health.

The chain combines TRBV14 with TRBJ1-6; D remains ambiguous. The V end lost 0 bases, the J end lost 10 bases, and 13 bases lay between the germline ends. Germline V lookup: CDR1 SGHDN, CDR2 FVKESK. This CDR3 is 15 amino acids long. The CDR3 DNA follows: TGTGCCAGCAGCCAAGATATTGGAGCGGAATCACCCCTCCACTTT. Amino acids: CASSQDIGAESPLHF.

The rearrangement uses TRBV19 and TRBJ2-3; 8 bases agree with TRBD2. The germline CDR1 and CDR2 sequences are LNHDA and SQIVND (reference sequence). This CDR3 is 13 amino acids long. V lost 6 bases to trimming and J lost 7 bases; unmatched junction nucleotides: 6. CDR3 loop: CASSGRATNTQYF. The CDR3 DNA sequence: TGTGCCAGTAGCGGGAGGGCCACGAATACGCAGTATTTT.

The chain joins TRBV25-1 to TRBJ1-2; D is uncertain. This CDR3 has 15 amino acids. The ends were cut back, 5 bases at V and 3 bases at J, with 16 bases in the middle. The V gene's germline CDR1 is MGHDK and CDR2 SYGVNS. CDR3: CASSSLVVMDYGYTF. CDR3 DNA: TGTGCCAGCAGTTCCCTTGTGGTAATGGACTATGGCTACACCTTC.

V is TRBV2 and J is TRBJ2-4, with 8 bases lining up with TRBD2. Trimming cost V 5 bases and J 13 bases; bases outside gene matches: 4. The CDR3 sequence is 11 residues long. Germline values: CDR1 SNHLY, CDR2 FYNNEI. DNA for the CDR3: TGTGCCAGCAGTCGACTAGCGCACCAGTACTTC. This encodes CASSRLAHQYF.

This clone was observed a single time. V usage is TRBV29-1 and J usage is TRBJ1-3; D is perhaps TRBD1 (5 bases). V was trimmed by 6 bases and J by 3 bases, leaving 15 bases between them. This CDR3 is 14 amino acids long. Germline values: CDR1 SQVTM, CDR2 ANQGSEA. The CDR3 protein is CSVGGTGFGNTIYF. The DNA for the CDR3 is TGCAGCGTGGGAGGGACGGGGTTTGGAAACACCATATATTTT.

Comment on this clone: Other nucleotide sequences from this sample produce the same CDR3. The gene calls are TRBV28 and TRBJ1-2, with D possibly being TRBD1 (5 bases). The CDR3 spans 13 residues. From germline, CDR1 is MDHEN and CDR2 SYDVKM. V was pared by 5 bases and J by 4 bases, with 11 bases between. The CDR3 DNA reads as TGTGCCAGCAGTCCGGGACGGCCCTATGGCTACACCTTC. Amino acid sequence: CASSPGRPYGYTF.

Concerning this clone: Other DNA sequences in this sample translate to the same CDR3. The chain combines TRBV30 with TRBJ1-6; no reliable D call. This CDR3 region has 13 residues. CDR1 is GTSNPN and CDR2 is SVGIG in the germline V gene (reference sequence). V was pared by 0 bases and J by 7 bases, with 7 bases between. CDR3 loop: CAWSVGRNSPLHF. The CDR3 nucleotides read TGTGCCTGGAGTGTCGGCAGGAATTCACCCCTCCACTTT.

This clone was seen only once. A much larger clone lies one base from this, so it may be a read error. V and J are TRBV7-8 and TRBJ1-1, with a tentative D call TRBD1 (5 bases). Looked up from germline, CDR1 is SGHVS and CDR2 is FQNEAQ. V gave up 4 bases and J gave up 0 bases, with 6 bases separating them. This CDR3 comprises 13 residues. The chain's CDR3 is CASSSRVNTEAFF. In DNA form, the CDR3 reads TGTGCCAGCAGCTCCAGGGTGAACACTGAAGCTTTCTTT.

The gene calls are TRBV30 and TRBJ1-2; 7 bases are a match to TRBD1. V lost 0 bases to trimming and J lost 0 bases; unmatched junction nucleotides: 7. This CDR3 is 16 amino acids long. Looked up from germline, CDR1 is GTSNPN and CDR2 is SVGIG (reference sequence). The CDR3 DNA reads as TGTGCCTGGAGTGTACAGTGGAGGGGGCCTAACTATGGCTACACCTTC. Translation gives CAWSVQWRGPNYGYTF. The full variable domain, its missing parts supplied by reference TRBV30 and TRBJ1-2, is SQTIHQWPATLVQPVGSPLSLECTVEGTSNPNLYWYRQAAGRGLQLLFYSVGIGQISSEVPQNLSASRPQDRQFILSSKKLLLSDSGFYLCAWSVQWRGPNYGYTFGSGTRLTVV.

V is TRBV5-4 and J is TRBJ2-5; TRBD2 aligns across 11 bases. V lost 4 bases and J lost 1; bases outside the gene matches: 3. This CDR3 spans 15 amino acids. Germline V gives CDR1 SGHNT, CDR2 YYREEE (reference sequence). CDR3 nucleotide sequence: TGTGCCAGCAGCATGGGACTAGCGGCCCAAGAGACCCAGTACTTC. As protein: CASSMGLAAQETQYF.

The chain links TRBV29-1 to TRBJ1-1; 9 bases are shared with TRBD1. Germline CDR1 SQVTM, CDR2 ANQGSEA. The V and J ends lost 8 bases and 1 base, in that order; junction bases with no gene match: 26. The CDR3 has 20 residues. The CDR3 loop is CSHTKYRDREWFSGNTEAFF. The DNA for the CDR3 is TGCAGCCACACAAAATACCGGGACAGGGAGTGGTTTTCAGGGAACACTGAAGCTTTCTTT.

The chain combines TRBV5-4 with TRBJ2-7; 7 bases line up with TRBD1. Unmatched junction bases numbered 10, after V lost 5 bases and J lost 2 bases. This CDR3 is built from 15 residues. Germline CDR1 and CDR2: SGHNT and YYREEE (reference sequence). CDR3 DNA sequence: TGTGCCAGCAGACCTCGACAGGGTTCAACCTACGAGCAGTACTTC. Its translation: CASRPRQGSTYEQYF.

This clone was picked up one time. This sequence joins TRBV25-1 and TRBJ1-1, with unresolved D. CDR3 length: 14 amino acids. Trimming removed 3 bases at V and 11 bases at J, with 19 bases between. Germline CDR1 is MGHDK and CDR2 is SYGVNS. CDR3 residues: CASSESGTPKGAFF. The CDR3 DNA sequence: TGTGCCAGCAGTGAGAGTGGTACCCCAAAGGGCGCTTTCTTT. Full variable domain (outside the CDR3, taken from reference TRBV25-1 and TRBJ1-1): EADIYQTPRYLVIGTGKKITLECSQTMGHDKMYWYQQDPGMELHLIHYSYGVNSTEKGDLSSESTVSRIRTEHFPLTLESARPSHTSQYLCASSESGTPKGAFFGQGTRLTVV.

The V gene is TRBV18, the J gene TRBJ2-5; D is tentatively TRBD1 or TRBD2 (6 bases each). V was shortened by 3 bases and J by 5 bases, with 16 bases between the two germline ends. Germline CDR1 is KGHSH and CDR2 is LQKENI. The CDR3 sequence is 15 residues long. This CDR3 reads CASSPKGGLLETQYF. CDR3 nucleotides: TGTGCCAGCTCACCCAAGGGGGGACTCTTGGAGACCCAGTACTTC.

The chain carries TRBV30 and TRBJ1-4; weak D call: TRBD1 (5 bases). The CDR3 is 14 residues long. CDR1 is GTSNPN and CDR2 is SVGIG in the germline V gene (reference sequence). V was pared by 3 bases and J by 7 bases, with 15 bases between. CDR3 DNA sequence: TGTGCCTGGAGAGCCAGTGGGGCCGGTGAAAAACTGTTTTTT. Translation: CAWRASGAGEKLFF.